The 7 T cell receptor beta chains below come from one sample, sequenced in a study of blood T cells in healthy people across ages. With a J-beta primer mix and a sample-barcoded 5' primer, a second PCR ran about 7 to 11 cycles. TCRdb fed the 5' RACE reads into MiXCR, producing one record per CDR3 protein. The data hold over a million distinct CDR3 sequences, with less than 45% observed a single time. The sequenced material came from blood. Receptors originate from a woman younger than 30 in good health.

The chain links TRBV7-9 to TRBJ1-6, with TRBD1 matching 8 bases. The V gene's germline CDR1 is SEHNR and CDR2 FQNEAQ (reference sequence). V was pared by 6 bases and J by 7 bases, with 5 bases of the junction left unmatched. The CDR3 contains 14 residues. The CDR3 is CASRPDRANSPLHF. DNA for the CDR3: TGTGCCAGCAGACCGGACAGGGCCAATTCACCCCTCCACTTT.

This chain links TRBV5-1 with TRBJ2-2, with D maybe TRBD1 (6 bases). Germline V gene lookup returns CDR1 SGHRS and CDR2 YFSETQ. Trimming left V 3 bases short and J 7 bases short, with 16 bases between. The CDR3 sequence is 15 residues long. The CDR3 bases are TGCGCCAGCAGCTACAGTGGGGGCCATCACGGGGAGCTGTTTTTT. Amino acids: CASSYSGGHHGELFF.

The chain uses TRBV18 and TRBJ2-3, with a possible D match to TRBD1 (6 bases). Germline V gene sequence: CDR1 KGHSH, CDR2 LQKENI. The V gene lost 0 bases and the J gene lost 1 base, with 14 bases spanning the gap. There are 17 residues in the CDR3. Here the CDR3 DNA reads TGTGCCAGCTCACCACCGAATTCTGCAGGGGGCACAGATACGCAGTATTTT. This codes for CASSPPNSAGGTDTQYF.

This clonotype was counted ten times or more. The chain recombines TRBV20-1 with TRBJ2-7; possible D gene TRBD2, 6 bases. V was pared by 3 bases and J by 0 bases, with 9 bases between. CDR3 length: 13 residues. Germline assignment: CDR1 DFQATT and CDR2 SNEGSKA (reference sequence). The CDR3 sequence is CSARFGSSYEQYF. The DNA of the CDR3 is TGCAGTGCTAGGTTCGGGAGCTCCTACGAGCAGTACTTC.

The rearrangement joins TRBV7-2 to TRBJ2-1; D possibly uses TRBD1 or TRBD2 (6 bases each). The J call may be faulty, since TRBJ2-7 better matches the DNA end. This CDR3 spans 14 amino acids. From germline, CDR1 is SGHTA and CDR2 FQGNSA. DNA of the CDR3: TGTGCCAGCAGCAGAGTGGGGGGCGACAATGAGCAGTACTTC. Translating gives CASSRVGGDNEQYF.

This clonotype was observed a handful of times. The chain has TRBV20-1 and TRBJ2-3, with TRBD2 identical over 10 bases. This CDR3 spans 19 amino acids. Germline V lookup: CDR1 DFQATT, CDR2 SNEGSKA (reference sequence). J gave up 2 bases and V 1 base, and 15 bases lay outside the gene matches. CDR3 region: CSARAMENPSGGVTDTQYF. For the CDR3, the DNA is TGCAGTGCTAGAGCAATGGAAAACCCCAGCGGGGGGGTCACAGATACGCAGTATTTT.

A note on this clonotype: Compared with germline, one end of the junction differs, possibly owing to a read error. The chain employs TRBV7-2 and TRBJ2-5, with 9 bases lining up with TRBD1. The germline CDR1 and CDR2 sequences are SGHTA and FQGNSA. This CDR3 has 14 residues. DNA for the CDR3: TGTCCCAGCAGCTTCGGGACAGGGTTAGAGACCCAGTACTTC. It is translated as CPSSFGTGLETQYF.